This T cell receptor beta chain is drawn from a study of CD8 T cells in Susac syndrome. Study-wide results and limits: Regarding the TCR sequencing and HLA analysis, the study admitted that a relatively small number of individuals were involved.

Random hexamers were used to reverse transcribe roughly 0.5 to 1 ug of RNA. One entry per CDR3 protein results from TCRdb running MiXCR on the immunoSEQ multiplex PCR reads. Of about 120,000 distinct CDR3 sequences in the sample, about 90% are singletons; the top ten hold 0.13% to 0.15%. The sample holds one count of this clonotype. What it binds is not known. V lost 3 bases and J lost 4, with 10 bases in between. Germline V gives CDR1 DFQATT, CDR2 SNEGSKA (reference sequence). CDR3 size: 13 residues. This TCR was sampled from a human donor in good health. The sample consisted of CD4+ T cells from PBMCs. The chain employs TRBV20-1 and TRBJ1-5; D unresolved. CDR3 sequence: CSASTGRNQPQHF. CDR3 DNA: TGCAGTGCTAGTACCGGTAGAAATCAGCCCCAGCATTTT.